A single sample is the source of the 32 T cell receptor beta chains below, sequenced in a study of CD8+ T cells in alopecia areata. The authors extracted RNA and reverse transcribed it into cDNA as the sequencing template. Produced via immunoSEQ multiplex PCR; TCRdb's table is partial and in-frame only. The sample includes 150,000 to 250,000 clones, nearly 60% of them seen just once. This sample's treatment: oral pan-JAK inhibitor, 5-10 mg twice daily. The source material was CD4+ T cells sorted from blood, sampled at week 24, from a patient treated with tofacitinib. Receptors were obtained from a human donor with alopecia areata.

The rearrangement links TRBV9 to TRBJ1-1; D not resolved. The V end was cut by 7 bases, the J end by 1 base, with 8 bases between. CDR3 length equals 12 residues. Germline values: CDR1 SGDLS, CDR2 YYNGEE. In DNA, the CDR3 is TGTGCCAGCGCGCACCCGAACACTGAAGCTTTCTTT. Encoded protein: CASAHPNTEAFF.

This chain uses TRBV29-1 with TRBJ1-1; TRBD1 agrees at 8 bases. Trimming cost V 4 bases and J 4 bases; bases outside gene matches: 5. Germline V gene lookup returns CDR1 SQVTM and CDR2 ANQGSEA. The CDR3 has 13 amino acids. CDR3 in DNA: TGCAGCGTTGGGACAGGGCGAGGCACTGAAGCTTTCTTT. Its translation is CSVGTGRGTEAFF.

This clone was recorded a few times. V gene TRBV2 combines with J gene TRBJ2-1, with D possibly matching TRBD2 (5 bases). With 6 bases removed from V and 15 bases from J, the gap between germline ends came to 18 bases. This CDR3 spans 12 amino acids. Germline CDR1 SNHLY, CDR2 FYNNEI. This CDR3 is CASSVTQGGLFF. DNA for the CDR3: TGTGCCAGCAGCGTTACCCAAGGAGGTCTGTTCTTC.

This chain joins TRBV6-5 and TRBJ1-2; tentatively, D is TRBD1 (6 bases). Germline CDR1 and CDR2: MNHEY and SVGAGI. Trimming took 6 bases from V and 13 from J, leaving 21 bases between them. The CDR3 is made up of 13 amino acids. The CDR3 here is CASRERRNRELTF. CDR3 DNA: TGTGCCAGCAGAGAGCGCCGGAACAGGGAGCTCACCTTC.

The rearrangement uses TRBV27 and TRBJ1-2, with 7 bases fitting TRBD1. The CDR3 covers 14 residues. Germline assignment: CDR1 MNHEY and CDR2 SMNVEV (reference sequence). Unmatched junction bases numbered 5, after V lost 5 bases and J lost 2 bases. CDR3 region: CASSTGDRNYGYTF. The CDR3 DNA sequence: TGTGCCAGCAGTACCGGGGACAGAAACTATGGCTACACCTTC.

The rearrangement links TRBV5-1 to TRBJ2-1; possibly TRBD1 for D (6 bases). The CDR3 has 15 residues. Germline loops: CDR1 SGHRS, CDR2 YFSETQ. Trimming cost V 3 bases and J 1 base, with 11 bases left between them. CDR3 loop: CASSSQGTSYNEQFF. For the CDR3, the DNA is TGCGCCAGCAGCTCACAGGGTACTTCCTACAATGAGCAGTTCTTC.

This clone was found once. The chain carries TRBV7-8 and TRBJ2-6, with D perhaps TRBD2 (6 bases). Germline assignment: CDR1 SGHVS and CDR2 FQNEAQ. This CDR3 spans 17 amino acids. Deletions cut 5 bases from V and 0 bases from J, with 14 bases between. The CDR3 reads CASSRRTGASGANVLTF. The CDR3 nucleotides are TGTGCCAGCAGCAGGCGGACGGGAGCCTCTGGGGCCAACGTCCTGACTTTC.

The V and J genes are TRBV9 and TRBJ1-1; D not resolved. Germline lookup yields CDR1 SGDLS and CDR2 YYNGEE. There are 14 residues in the CDR3. Trimming took 0 bases from V and 1 from J, leaving 7 bases between them. As DNA, the CDR3 is TGTGCCAGCAGCGTAGTCCAGGAGAACACTGAAGCTTTCTTT. Its translation is CASSVVQENTEAFF. Full variable domain (missing parts from reference TRBV9 and TRBJ1-1): DSGVTQTPKHLITATGQRVTLRCSPRSGDLSVYWYQQSLDQGLQFLIQYYNGEERAKGNILERFSAQQFPDLHSELNLSSLELGDSALYFCASSVVQENTEAFFGQGTRLTVV.

This clone was seen only a few times. This sequence joins TRBV7-9 and TRBJ2-1; 7 bases match TRBD2. The germline V gene has CDR1 SEHNR and CDR2 FQNEAQ (reference sequence). The CDR3 loop spans 12 amino acids. Trimming at V came to 4 bases and at J to 15 bases, leaving 9 bases not matched to a gene. DNA of the CDR3: TGTGCCAGCAGCTCGGCGGGGAGGGGTGGGTTCTTC. The encoded protein is CASSSAGRGGFF.

The chain joins TRBV4-1 to TRBJ2-7, with a tentative D call TRBD1 (6 bases). V shed 1 base and J shed 3 bases, with 13 bases lying between them. Looked up from germline, CDR1 is MGHRA and CDR2 is YSYEKL. CDR3 length: 15 residues. CDR3 protein: CASSQGRQADYEQYF. CDR3 DNA sequence: TGCGCCAGCAGCCAAGGACGACAGGCCGACTACGAGCAGTACTTC.

The chain employs TRBV23-1 and TRBJ2-4, with D unclear. TRBV23-1 falls under the ORF class, with uncertain function. The CDR3 covers 11 residues. V was trimmed by 4 bases and J by 6 bases, leaving 4 bases between them. The CDR3 DNA follows: TGCGCCAGCAGTCCGGGAAACATTCAGTACTTC. Encoded protein: CASSPGNIQYF.

This clone has more than one count but fewer than ten. The chain couples TRBV6-5 to TRBJ2-7; D perhaps matches TRBD1 (5 bases). Germline V CDR1 and CDR2: MNHEY, SVGAGI. V was shortened by 0 bases and J by 2 bases, with 8 bases between the two germline ends. The CDR3 has 14 residues. The CDR3 DNA sequence: TGTGCCAGCAGTTACTCCCAGGGTCCCTACGAGCAGTACTTC. As protein: CASSYSQGPYEQYF.

J is TRBJ2-5 and V is TRBV4-3; the match to TRBD1 covers 7 bases. Trimming at V came to 0 bases and at J to 4 bases, leaving 5 bases not matched to a gene. The germline V gene has CDR1 LGHNA and CDR2 YSLEER. This CDR3 has 15 amino acids. The CDR3 here is CASSQDYRGSETQYF. The CDR3 DNA reads as TGCGCCAGCAGCCAAGATTACAGGGGATCAGAGACCCAGTACTTC.

The chain uses TRBV4-3 and TRBJ2-5, with D tentatively TRBD1 (5 bases). The CDR3 sequence is 13 residues long. The V end was cut by 0 bases, the J end by 3 bases, with 5 bases between. Germline V gene lookup returns CDR1 LGHNA and CDR2 YSLEER. The chain's CDR3 is CASSQDREETQYF. CDR3 nucleotide sequence: TGCGCCAGCAGCCAAGACAGGGAAGAGACCCAGTACTTC.

This chain uses TRBV25-1 with TRBJ2-5; 9 nucleotides line up with TRBD2. V was pared by 7 bases and J by 5 bases, with 14 bases of the junction left unmatched. Germline V gene lookup returns CDR1 MGHDK and CDR2 SYGVNS. The CDR3 loop spans 16 amino acids. CDR3 in DNA: TGTGCCAGCATGCGGGAGGGGCTCGGTTTGGGGGAGACCCAGTACTTC. Translation gives CASMREGLGLGETQYF.

The gene calls are TRBV27 and TRBJ1-2; unclear D gene. CDR3 size: 13 residues. Germline values: CDR1 MNHEY, CDR2 SMNVEV (reference sequence). V lost 0 bases and J 7 bases, leaving 9 bases between the germline ends. In nucleotides, the CDR3 is TGTGCCAGCAGTTTATCGGTAGGGAGTGGCTACACCTTC. Translation gives CASSLSVGSGYTF.

The CDR3 region is CASSFDRAGLQETQYF. CDR3 bases: TGCGCCAGCAGCTTTGATAGGGCAGGGCTACAAGAGACCCAGTACTTC. The V gene is TRBV5-1, the J gene TRBJ2-5; tentative D call: TRBD1 (5 bases). The germline V and J ends were trimmed by 2 bases and 2 bases, with 16 bases remaining between them. The CDR3 is 16 amino acids. The germline gives CDR1 SGHRS, CDR2 YFSETQ.

This clone occurred once. The chain is built from TRBV25-1 and TRBJ1-4; D is unresolved. The CDR3 loop spans 14 amino acids. Germline assignment: CDR1 MGHDK and CDR2 SYGVNS. Trimming removed 1 base from V and 7 bases from J, with 10 bases in between. The chain's CDR3 is CASSELSAVEKLFF. The CDR3 coding sequence is TGTGCCAGCAGTGAATTGTCGGCTGTTGAAAAACTGTTTTTT.

The chain uses TRBV7-2 and TRBJ2-7; 11 bases line up with TRBD1. Germline V CDR1 and CDR2: SGHTA, FQGNSA. This CDR3 region has 16 residues. Unmatched junction bases numbered 12, after V lost 5 bases and J lost 6 bases. The CDR3 sequence: CASSQAIPGQGVEQYF. The CDR3 DNA reads TGTGCCAGCAGCCAAGCAATTCCGGGACAGGGGGTCGAGCAGTACTTC.

Only one count was recorded for this clone. V and J are TRBV5-1 and TRBJ2-7; no reliable D call. CDR1 and CDR2 (germline): SGHRS, YFSETQ. V lost 0 bases and J lost 5, with 15 bases in between. The CDR3 runs to 15 residues. The DNA for the CDR3 is TGCGCCAGCAGCTTGGACGCCCCAGGTCTTAACGAGCAGTACTTC. Its translation: CASSLDAPGLNEQYF. Filled out from reference TRBV5-1 and TRBJ2-7, the complete variable domain reads KAGVTQTPRYLIKTRGQQVTLSCSPISGHRSVSWYQQTPGQGLQFLFEYFSETQRNKGNFPGRFSGRQFSNSRSEMNVSTLELGDSALYLCASSLDAPGLNEQYFGPGTRLTVT.

CDR3 residues: CASSLLPGPRTDTQYF. The DNA for the CDR3 is TGTGCCAGCAGTCTACTTCCCGGCCCCCGCACAGATACGCAGTATTTT. The V and J genes are TRBV27 and TRBJ2-3; D gene unclear. The CDR3 spans 16 residues. Deletions cut 5 bases from V and 1 base from J, with 16 bases between. Germline CDR1 and CDR2: MNHEY and SMNVEV (reference sequence).

J is TRBJ1-4 and V is TRBV7-9, with D perhaps matching TRBD1 (5 bases). The CDR3 spans 12 residues. CDR1 is SEHNR and CDR2 is FQNEAQ in the germline V gene (reference sequence). V was cut by 2 bases and J by 12 bases, with 10 bases left in between. Here the CDR3 reads CASSLPVGELFF. The CDR3 DNA reads as TGTGCCAGCAGCTTACCAGTGGGGGAACTGTTTTTT.

The V and J genes are TRBV5-1 and TRBJ2-1; 14 bases align to TRBD2. In germline, CDR1 is SGHRS, CDR2 YFSETQ. This CDR3 has 16 residues. The V segment lost 4 bases and the J segment 9 bases; nucleotides outside the gene matches: 9. The CDR3 bases are TGCGCCAGCAGCAATGAAGGACTAGCGGGAGGCGGTGAGCAGTTCTTC. Its translation is CASSNEGLAGGGEQFF.

The chain uses TRBV4-1 and TRBJ2-2; a possible D gene is TRBD1 (6 bases). The CDR3 loop spans 15 amino acids. The V end was cut by 4 bases, the J end by 4 bases, with 13 bases between. Germline V lookup: CDR1 MGHRA, CDR2 YSYEKL. CDR3: CASSRDGTTTGELFF. Written as DNA, the CDR3 is TGCGCCAGCAGCCGAGACGGGACAACCACCGGGGAGCTGTTTTTT.

This chain connects TRBV29-1 to TRBJ1-2; tentatively, D is TRBD1 (6 bases). Germline values: CDR1 SQVTM, CDR2 ANQGSEA. The CDR3 consists of 12 residues. Trimming took 7 bases from V and 6 from J, leaving 15 bases between them. The CDR3 bases are TGCAGCGGCCTCAACAGGGCGGATGGCTACACCTTC. Its protein product is CSGLNRADGYTF.

The J gene is TRBJ2-7, the V gene TRBV25-1; 10 nucleotides align to TRBD1. Germline CDR1 is MGHDK and CDR2 is SYGVNS. The V segment lost 3 bases and the J segment 4 bases; nucleotides outside the gene matches: 6. This CDR3 region has 15 residues. The CDR3 coding sequence is TGTGCCAGCAGTGATCTTAGACAGGGGGCATACGAGCAGTACTTC. Translating gives CASSDLRQGAYEQYF.

This clone was seen a handful of times. V gene TRBV25-1 combines with J gene TRBJ2-5; no definite D call. Trimming shortened V by 3 bases and J by 5 bases, and 10 bases separated the two germline ends. The CDR3 consists of 13 residues. Germline assignment: CDR1 MGHDK and CDR2 SYGVNS. The chain's CDR3 is CASSEGAVETQYF. The DNA for the CDR3 is TGTGCCAGCAGTGAGGGCGCCGTGGAGACCCAGTACTTC.

The V call is TRBV4-3, the J call TRBJ2-3; 8 bases are a match to TRBD2. CDR1 and CDR2 from the germline V gene are LGHNA and YSLEER. J lost 1 base, V lost 2 bases, and 5 bases had no gene match. The CDR3 contains 16 residues. The CDR3 bases are TGCGCCAGCAGCCAACTAGCGGGTCTTGGCACAGATACGCAGTATTTT. Its translation: CASSQLAGLGTDTQYF.

This chain joins TRBV11-2 and TRBJ2-3; 9 nucleotides align to TRBD1. This CDR3 is 14 amino acids long. Trimming cost V 2 bases and J 6 bases; bases outside gene matches: 3. CDR1 and CDR2 (germline): SGHAT, FQNNGV. DNA for the CDR3: TGTGCCAGCAGCTTACAACAGGGGGCTGATACGCAGTATTTT. This codes for CASSLQQGADTQYF.

The chain links TRBV7-2 to TRBJ2-2, with a possible D match to TRBD1 (5 bases). In germline, CDR1 is SGHTA, CDR2 FQGNSA. V gave up 6 bases and J gave up 4 bases, with 15 bases separating them. The CDR3 extends over 15 amino acids. CDR3 region: CASSPDRPSTGELFF. CDR3 in DNA: TGTGCCAGCAGTCCCGACAGACCTAGCACCGGGGAGCTGTTTTTT.

The rearrangement uses TRBV5-1 and TRBJ2-3; D tentatively reads TRBD1 or TRBD2 (5 bases each). Germline V gives CDR1 SGHRS, CDR2 YFSETQ. V gave up 4 bases and J gave up 2 bases, with 11 bases separating them. This CDR3 is built from 14 residues. CDR3 in amino acids: CASSPGTATDTQYF. DNA of the CDR3: TGCGCCAGCAGCCCCGGGACCGCCACAGATACGCAGTATTTT.

V gene TRBV29-1 combines with J gene TRBJ1-2; the match to TRBD1 covers 7 bases. Per the germline V gene, CDR1 is SQVTM and CDR2 is ANQGSEA. V trimming: 7 bases; J trimming: 6 bases; junction bases outside the gene matches: 14. This CDR3 has 14 residues. CDR3 bases: TGCAGCGCAGGACAGGCAGGAACTTTGGATGGCTACACCTTC. It yields the protein CSAGQAGTLDGYTF.